This is a list of T cell receptor beta chains from one sample in a study of blood T cell repertoires in COVID-19. TCRdb keeps only in-frame clones here, not all; method: immunoSEQ multiplex PCR. The profile shows nearly 25,000 clones, 80% to 85% of them singletons. Material: peripheral blood. The source of these receptors is a man in his 70s with acute or convalescent COVID-19. The CDR3 runs from the conserved cysteine through the conserved F or W. A D gene is named only where the DNA matches it firmly. Not every row has a clone size; where given, it reads once, few, many or a size class.

clone_size: NA; v_call: TRBV18; j_call: TRBJ1-2; d_call: NA; cdr3_aa: CASSPDRYYGYTF; cdr3_nt: TGTGCCAGCTCACCCGACAGGTACTATGGCTACACCTTC
clone_size: NA; v_call: TRBV19; j_call: TRBJ1-4; d_call: NA; cdr3_aa: CASSIKGVATNEKLFF; cdr3_nt: TGTGCCAGTAGTATAAAGGGAGTCGCAACTAATGAAAAACTGTTTTTT
clone_size: NA; v_call: TRBV10-3; j_call: TRBJ2-3; d_call: NA; cdr3_aa: CASRASHTQYF; cdr3_nt: TGTGCCTCCCGGGCTAGCCACACGCAGTATTTT
clone_size: NA; v_call: TRBV27; j_call: TRBJ1-1; d_call: NA; cdr3_aa: CASSHYNTEAFF; cdr3_nt: TGTGCCAGCAGTCACTACAACACTGAAGCTTTCTTT
clone_size: NA; v_call: TRBV12-5; j_call: TRBJ1-1; d_call: NA; cdr3_aa: CASGFRTANTEAFF; cdr3_nt: TGTGCTAGTGGTTTCCGGACAGCGAACACTGAAGCTTTCTTT
clone_size: NA; v_call: TRBV7-7; j_call: TRBJ2-1; d_call: TRBD1; cdr3_aa: CASSLGTDNEQFF; cdr3_nt: TGTGCCAGCAGCCTGGGGACAGACAATGAGCAGTTCTTC
clone_size: NA; v_call: TRBV7-3; j_call: TRBJ2-3; d_call: TRBD2; cdr3_aa: CASSLHGTSGRFTDTQYF; cdr3_nt: TGTGCCAGCAGCTTACACGGGACTAGCGGGAGATTCACAGATACGCAGTATTTT
clone_size: NA; v_call: TRBV19; j_call: TRBJ2-7; d_call: NA; cdr3_aa: CASSPRQSSYEQYF; cdr3_nt: TGTGCCAGTAGTCCGCGACAGAGCTCCTACGAGCAGTACTTC
clone_size: NA; v_call: TRBV9; j_call: TRBJ1-1; d_call: NA; cdr3_aa: CASSVALGGRTEAFF; cdr3_nt: TGTGCCAGCAGCGTAGCTCTCGGGGGACGAACTGAAGCTTTCTTT
clone_size: NA; v_call: TRBV7-8; j_call: TRBJ1-5; d_call: NA; cdr3_aa: CASSAYAGRTVEPQHF; cdr3_nt: TGTGCCAGCTCCGCCTACGCAGGGAGGACGGTCGAGCCCCAGCATTTT
clone_size: NA; v_call: TRBV7-2; j_call: TRBJ1-5; d_call: TRBD1; cdr3_aa: CASSDRVSNQPQHF; cdr3_nt: TGTGCCAGCAGCGACAGGGTTAGCAATCAGCCCCAGCATTTT
clone_size: NA; v_call: TRBV19; j_call: TRBJ1-5; d_call: NA; cdr3_aa: CASSFDRNQPQHF; cdr3_nt: TGTGCCAGTAGCTTCGACAGGAATCAGCCCCAGCATTTT
clone_size: NA; v_call: TRBV4-1; j_call: TRBJ1-2; d_call: TRBD1; cdr3_aa: CASSQEGGGQGAGYTF; cdr3_nt: TGCGCCAGCAGCCAAGAGGGGGGAGGACAGGGGGCTGGCTACACCTTC
clone_size: NA; v_call: TRBV18; j_call: TRBJ2-7; d_call: TRBD2; cdr3_aa: CASSPAGLAGEAQYF; cdr3_nt: TGTGCCAGCTCACCCGCGGGACTAGCGGGAGAGGCGCAGTACTTC
clone_size: NA; v_call: TRBV6-1; j_call: TRBJ2-7; d_call: NA; cdr3_aa: CASSEIGTAGYEQYF; cdr3_nt: TGTGCCAGCAGTGAAATAGGGACAGCGGGCTACGAGCAGTACTTC
clone_size: few; v_call: TRBV5-4; j_call: TRBJ2-1; d_call: TRBD2; cdr3_aa: CASSLLAGSYNEQFF; cdr3_nt: TGTGCCAGCAGCTTGTTAGCGGGATCCTACAATGAGCAGTTCTTC
clone_size: once; v_call: TRBV19; j_call: TRBJ1-2; d_call: TRBD1; cdr3_aa: CASTPEGQGRYGYTF; cdr3_nt: TGTGCCAGTACTCCAGAAGGACAGGGGAGGTATGGCTACACCTTC
clone_size: NA; v_call: TRBV5-1; j_call: TRBJ2-7; d_call: TRBD1; cdr3_aa: CASSFGTASYEQYF; cdr3_nt: TGCGCCAGCAGCTTCGGGACAGCCTCCTACGAGCAGTACTTC
clone_size: NA; v_call: TRBV19; j_call: TRBJ1-6; d_call: NA; cdr3_aa: CASSIESDSPLHF; cdr3_nt: TGTGCCAGTAGTATAGAATCGGATTCACCCCTCCACTTT
clone_size: NA; v_call: TRBV29-1; j_call: TRBJ1-1; d_call: NA; cdr3_aa: CSALTQQVTFF; cdr3_nt: TGCAGCGCCTTAACCCAACAGGTGACTTTCTTT
clone_size: once; v_call: TRBV19; j_call: TRBJ1-3; d_call: TRBD1; cdr3_aa: CASSADREGNTIYF; cdr3_nt: TGTGCCAGTAGTGCCGACAGGGAAGGAAACACCATATATTTT
clone_size: once; v_call: TRBV2; j_call: TRBJ1-1; d_call: NA; cdr3_aa: CASSVTDSNTEAFF; cdr3_nt: TGTGCCAGCAGTGTGACAGATTCGAACACTGAAGCTTTCTTT
clone_size: NA; v_call: TRBV5-1; j_call: TRBJ1-1; d_call: NA; cdr3_aa: CASSLVSENTEAFF; cdr3_nt: TGCGCCAGCAGCTTGGTTTCAGAGAACACTGAAGCTTTCTTT
clone_size: NA; v_call: TRBV11-2; j_call: TRBJ2-7; d_call: NA; cdr3_aa: CASSLVSRRGEQYF; cdr3_nt: TGTGCCAGCAGCTTAGTAAGCAGACGGGGCGAGCAGTACTTC
clone_size: NA; v_call: TRBV30; j_call: TRBJ1-2; d_call: NA; cdr3_aa: CAWSPGTLNGYTF; cdr3_nt: TGTGCCTGGAGTCCCGGGACATTGAATGGCTACACCTTC
clone_size: NA; v_call: TRBV21-1; j_call: TRBJ1-5; d_call: NA; cdr3_aa: CASSEQGAPEPQHF; cdr3_nt: TGTGCCAGCAGCGAACAGGGGGCCCCCGAGCCCCAGCATTTT
clone_size: NA; v_call: TRBV10-3; j_call: TRBJ1-2; d_call: NA; cdr3_aa: CAISESPNRAYGYTF; cdr3_nt: TGTGCCATCAGTGAGTCCCCAAACAGGGCCTATGGCTACACCTTC
clone_size: NA; v_call: TRBV6-5; j_call: TRBJ2-2; d_call: NA; cdr3_aa: CASSLAPGELFF; cdr3_nt: TGTGCCAGCAGTTTAGCTCCCGGGGAGCTGTTTTTT
clone_size: NA; v_call: TRBV10-3; j_call: TRBJ1-2; d_call: NA; cdr3_aa: CAISGDTNYGYTF; cdr3_nt: TGTGCCATCAGTGGGGACACTAACTATGGCTACACCTTC
clone_size: few; v_call: TRBV11-3; j_call: TRBJ2-1; d_call: NA; cdr3_aa: CASSLEGRYNEQFF; cdr3_nt: TGTGCCAGCAGCTTGGAGGGACGCTACAATGAGCAGTTCTTC
clone_size: NA; v_call: TRBV5-1; j_call: TRBJ1-2; d_call: NA; cdr3_aa: CASSLEGPYTF; cdr3_nt: TGCGCCAGCAGCTTGGAGGGGCCCTACACCTTC
clone_size: NA; v_call: TRBV5-1; j_call: TRBJ2-5; d_call: NA; cdr3_aa: CASIPDGDKETQYF; cdr3_nt: TGCGCCAGCATTCCCGACGGGGATAAAGAGACCCAGTACTTC
clone_size: NA; v_call: TRBV2; j_call: TRBJ2-4; d_call: TRBD2; cdr3_aa: CASSEWGGAKNIQYF; cdr3_nt: TGTGCCAGCAGTGAATGGGGGGGAGCCAAAAACATTCAGTACTTC
clone_size: once; v_call: TRBV7-2; j_call: TRBJ1-4; d_call: NA; cdr3_aa: CASSLAPGLDEKLFF; cdr3_nt: TGTGCCAGCAGCTTAGCGCCCGGGTTGGATGAAAAACTGTTTTTT
clone_size: NA; v_call: TRBV3-1/TRBV3-2; j_call: TRBJ2-2; d_call: NA; cdr3_aa: CASSQVGAGANTGELFF; cdr3_nt: TGTGCCAGCAGCCAAGTAGGGGCAGGTGCAAACACCGGGGAGCTGTTTTTT
clone_size: NA; v_call: TRBV6-6; j_call: TRBJ1-1; d_call: NA; cdr3_aa: CASSPGLEAFF; cdr3_nt: TGTGCCAGCAGCCCAGGGCTTGAAGCTTTCTTT
clone_size: NA; v_call: TRBV30; j_call: TRBJ1-2; d_call: NA; cdr3_aa: CAWSAGKIGYGYTF; cdr3_nt: TGTGCCTGGAGTGCCGGGAAAATCGGCTATGGCTACACCTTC
clone_size: NA; v_call: TRBV7-9; j_call: TRBJ2-1; d_call: NA; cdr3_aa: CASSLRALEDEQFF; cdr3_nt: TGTGCCAGCAGCTTAAGAGCCCTGGAGGATGAGCAGTTCTTC
clone_size: NA; v_call: TRBV11-3; j_call: TRBJ2-2; d_call: NA; cdr3_aa: CASSPSPSYGELFF; cdr3_nt: TGTGCCAGCAGCCCGTCTCCGAGCTATGGGGAGCTGTTTTTT
clone_size: NA; v_call: TRBV6-5; j_call: TRBJ1-1; d_call: NA; cdr3_aa: CASSYAGNTEAFF; cdr3_nt: TGTGCCAGCAGTTACGCAGGGAACACTGAAGCTTTCTTT
clone_size: NA; v_call: TRBV2; j_call: TRBJ1-5; d_call: TRBD1; cdr3_aa: CASTGQGIGNQPQHF; cdr3_nt: TGTGCCAGTACTGGACAGGGAATAGGCAATCAGCCCCAGCATTTT
clone_size: NA; v_call: TRBV18; j_call: TRBJ1-1; d_call: TRBD1; cdr3_aa: CASSKSQGANTEAFF; cdr3_nt: TGTGCCAGCTCAAAGTCTCAGGGGGCAAACACTGAAGCTTTCTTT
clone_size: medium-sized; v_call: TRBV9; j_call: TRBJ1-6; d_call: TRBD1; cdr3_aa: CASSHGQGYNSPLHF; cdr3_nt: TGTGCCAGCAGCCACGGACAGGGTTATAATTCACCCCTCCACTTT
clone_size: once; v_call: TRBV29-1; j_call: TRBJ2-7; d_call: TRBD1; cdr3_aa: CSVPGQGSYEQYF; cdr3_nt: TGCAGCGTCCCGGGACAGGGTTCCTACGAGCAGTACTTC
clone_size: NA; v_call: TRBV7-2; j_call: TRBJ2-2; d_call: TRBD1; cdr3_aa: CASSGRGRNTGELFF; cdr3_nt: TGTGCCAGCAGCGGCAGGGGGCGGAACACCGGGGAGCTGTTTTTT